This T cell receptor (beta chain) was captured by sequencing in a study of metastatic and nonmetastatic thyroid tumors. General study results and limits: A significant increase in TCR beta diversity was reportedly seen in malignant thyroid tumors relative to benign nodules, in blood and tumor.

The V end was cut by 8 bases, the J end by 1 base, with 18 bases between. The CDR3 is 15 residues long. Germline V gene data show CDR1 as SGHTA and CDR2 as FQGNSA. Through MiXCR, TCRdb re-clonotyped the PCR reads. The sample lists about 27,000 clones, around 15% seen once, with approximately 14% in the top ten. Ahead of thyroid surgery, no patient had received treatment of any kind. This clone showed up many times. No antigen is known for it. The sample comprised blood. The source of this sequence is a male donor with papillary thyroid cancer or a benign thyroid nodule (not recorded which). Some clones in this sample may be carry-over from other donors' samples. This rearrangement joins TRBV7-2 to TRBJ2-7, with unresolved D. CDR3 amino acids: CASSRDPVGSYEQYF. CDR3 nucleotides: TGTGCCAGCTCCCGAGACCCAGTAGGATCCTACGAGCAGTACTTC.